This section outlines one T cell receptor beta chain sequence together with its context. No cognate antigen has been identified for it. No quality values exist for individual bases; no much larger clone is one base distant. This entry belongs to a study of post-analysis software for immune sequencing data (dated by TCRdb to between 2014 and 2017). Study-wide context: The recorded disease courses included relapsing-remitting, secondary progressive and progressive-relapsing multiple sclerosis, and some patients had no subtype annotation. The patient repertoires were compared against 11 previously published healthy control repertoires obtained from donors aged roughly 6 to 25 years. A subset of samples was prepared in parallel using single-end sample barcoding, then pooled and co-amplified after Illumina adapter ligation.

What the study reported, not specific to this receptor: Strong co-clustering of samples prepared in the same batch was shown by direct clustering with F measure, prompting a batch-effect correction. The control group was slightly older than the multiple sclerosis patient group. Compared with controls, multiple sclerosis patients had significantly lower normalized Chao1 diversity, a finding suggesting substantial peripheral T-cell clonal expansion.

To demonstrate the VDJtools post-analysis software, the study profiled TCR beta repertoires from the peripheral blood of around 13 young patients with multiple sclerosis. The patients with multiple sclerosis were children and adolescents between roughly 6 and 16 years of age. The library came from PCR. The data were produced on an Illumina HiSeq 2500. To reduce PCR and sequencing biases, unique molecular identifiers were incorporated into the TCR beta cDNA libraries. Roughly 0.5 million cDNA molecules were obtained per 1 to 10 million input T cells, so each molecule approximated one T cell. The same protocol used for the earlier healthy control dataset was applied to prepare and sequence the patient libraries. Within a given batch, samples were prepared together, multiplexed and sequenced on the same HiSeq lane. Per the original workflow: MIGEC handled the raw barcoded reads, throwing out single-read molecular identifier groups before consensus assembly and CDR3 extraction. Clonotype tables were post-analysed with VDJtools, normalizing diversity by down-sampling all datasets to the smallest sample size. To correct batch-related cross-sample contamination, repertoire overlap clustering matched CDR3 amino acid sequences but not nucleotide sequences. TCRdb cleaned the public reads at Q25 with fastp, built clones with MiXCR and kept in-frame beta chains. Rows merge per CDR3 protein into single entries with the most common DNA and genes. These V and J calls are TCRdb output, not the study's own analysis. This sample is represented by hundreds of thousands of distinct CDR3 sequences; roughly 46% of them were singletons. The top ten clonotypes cover around 10% of the sample.

The sequence was obtained from a girl between 10 and 17 years old with multiple sclerosis. Sequenced material: blood.

The encoded CDR3 is CSAQPGHPLPQYF. The bases read TGCAGTGCTCAGCCGGGACACCCGCTACCCCAGTACTTC. The rearrangement combines TRBV20-1 with TRBJ2-5; a weak D assignment points to TRBD1 (6 bases agree). The germline V gene (reference sequence) provides CDR1 DFQATT and CDR2 SNEGSKA. The CDR3 runs 13 residues from the cysteine to the phenylalanine. Just CDR3 DNA is preserved here, 39 bases in frame from base 1. Trimming removed 5 bases from V and 9 bases from J, leaving 19 bases between the germline ends.